Each of the 32 T cell receptor beta chains below was sequenced from the same sample in a study of spatial heterogeneity in lung cancer. The time point here: sample taken at primary tumor resection. Study-level points and caveats: For expanded intratumoral alpha and beta TCRs, counts tracked tumor mutation counts.

TCRdb ran MiXCR on the 5' RACE reads and lists one entry per CDR3 protein. The table lists about 970 distinct CDR3 sequences, 15% of them singletons. For these receptors, no antigen is known. The specimen was lung tumor tissue, collected at surgery. Every receptor here comes from a female donor with early-stage non-small cell lung cancer.

This clonotype is large. The gene calls are TRBV20-1 and TRBJ1-2; the D is unclear. Germline V gene lookup returns CDR1 DFQATT and CDR2 SNEGSKA (reference sequence). The CDR3 has 13 residues. V was pared by 0 bases and J by 7 bases, with 12 bases between. The CDR3 loop is CSARDPRPGGYTF. DNA of the CDR3: TGCAGTGCTAGAGATCCCCGCCCTGGTGGCTACACCTTC.

CDR3 region: CASSRDREVSAEAFF. The CDR3 DNA reads as TGTGCCAGCAGCCGGGACAGGGAAGTTAGCGCTGAAGCTTTCTTT. V usage is TRBV6-6 and J usage is TRBJ1-1; 9 nucleotides match TRBD1. The germline CDR1 and CDR2 sequences are MNHNY and SVGAGI (reference sequence). Trimming took 6 bases from V and 6 from J; bases not matched to a gene: 11. This CDR3 has 15 amino acids.

In this sample, this clonotype turned up once. V usage is TRBV21-1 and J usage is TRBJ1-2. TRBV21-1 is marked as a pseudogene. The CDR3 spans 13 residues. The chain's CDR3 is CASSLPTSVGYTF. The CDR3 DNA reads TGTGCCAGCAGCCTTCCCACAAGTGTCGGCTACACCTTC.

This clonotype is large within its sample. The chain carries TRBV5-1 and TRBJ1-2; D is unclear. The length of the CDR3 is 12 residues. Germline V gene data show CDR1 as SGHRS and CDR2 as YFSETQ. Between the trimmed V and J ends, which lost 0 bases and 8 bases, there was a span of 8 bases. CDR3 protein: CASSLDSVGYTF. The CDR3 DNA follows: TGCGCCAGCAGCTTGGATAGTGTCGGCTACACCTTC.

Turning to this clonotype: This may be a read error: a much more frequent sequence differs by one nucleotide. The DNA for the CDR3 is TGCGCCAGCAGCTTCGATCAGACTGGAGATATGCAGTATTTT. Its protein is CASSFDQTGDMQYF. The gene calls are TRBV5-1 and TRBJ2-3; D unresolved. This CDR3 has 14 amino acids. Germline CDR1 SGHRS, CDR2 YFSETQ.

In its sample, this clonotype is medium-sized (0.01 to 0.1%). This CDR3 is CASSPQPHSYNSPLHF. The CDR3, as DNA: TGTGCCAGCAGCCCTCAGCCCCACTCCTATAATTCACCCCTCCACTTT. This sequence joins TRBV7-6 and TRBJ1-6; D unresolved. Trimming pared 5 bases from V and 0 bases from J, leaving 11 bases between. CDR3 length equals 16 residues. CDR1 SGHVS and CDR2 FNYEAQ come from the germline V gene.

This clonotype is categorized as medium-sized. The chain employs TRBV20-1 and TRBJ2-1; D is possibly TRBD1 or TRBD2 (5 bases each). CDR1 and CDR2 (germline): DFQATT, SNEGSKA (reference sequence). The CDR3 length is 10 residues. V dropped 5 bases and J dropped 10 bases, with 9 bases sitting between them. The DNA of the CDR3 is TGCAGTGCTGGCCGGGACGAGCAGTTCTTC. It encodes CSAGRDEQFF.

This clonotype is deemed medium-sized (0.01 to 0.1%). The J gene is TRBJ1-5, the V gene TRBV18; 9 positions match TRBD1. V shed 4 bases, J shed 7 bases, and the junction held 2 bases outside the gene matches. This CDR3 has 13 amino acids. CDR1 is KGHSH, CDR2 LQKENI, per germline. In DNA form, the CDR3 reads TGTGCCAGCTCACGGGACAGGGAGCAGCCCCAGCATTTT. Translation gives CASSRDREQPQHF.

This clonotype is termed large. The junction departs from germline at one end; a sequencing error may be responsible. This chain links TRBV27 with TRBJ1-1; 8 nucleotides line up with TRBD1. This CDR3 comprises 11 residues. Germline loops: CDR1 MNHEY, CDR2 SMNVEV (reference sequence). For the CDR3, the DNA is TGTGCCAGCAGTCAAGGGACAGGCGCGACTTTT. Its protein is CASSQGTGATF.

This clonotype was found a few times. The V and J genes are TRBV10-3 and TRBJ2-7; weak D call: TRBD2 (6 bases). The CDR3 contains 13 residues. Trimming removed 8 bases from V and 2 bases from J, with 13 bases in between. Germline V lookup: CDR1 ENHRY, CDR2 SYGVKD. The CDR3 nucleotides read TGTGCCATCGGGACTTCGCAGACCTACGAGCAGTACTTC. Its protein is CAIGTSQTYEQYF.

This clonotype is medium-sized within its sample. The chain recombines TRBV7-9 with TRBJ2-7; TRBD1 agrees at 7 bases. Germline V gene lookup returns CDR1 SEHNR and CDR2 FQNEAQ (reference sequence). V lost 4 bases to trimming and J lost 2 bases; unmatched junction nucleotides: 8. The CDR3 extends over 15 amino acids. CDR3 bases: TGTGCCAGCAGCTCCACAGGGGCATGGACCTACGAGCAGTACTTC. Its protein product is CASSSTGAWTYEQYF.

The chain links TRBV7-6 to TRBJ1-1; 8 bases are a match to TRBD1. This CDR3 comprises 19 residues. The germline gives CDR1 SGHVS, CDR2 FNYEAQ. V shed 0 bases, J shed 2 bases, and the junction held 14 bases outside the gene matches. The CDR3 sequence is CASSLARAGGNFINTEAFF. CDR3 DNA sequence: TGTGCCAGCAGCTTAGCGAGGGCAGGGGGCAACTTCATAAACACTGAAGCTTTCTTT.

By proportion, this clonotype is large. CDR3 amino acids: CASSRPGTGWREQFF. CDR3 coding DNA: TGTGCCAGTAGTAGACCCGGGACAGGGTGGCGTGAGCAGTTCTTC. The chain combines TRBV19 with TRBJ2-1, with 9 bases identical to TRBD1. Germline V gene lookup returns CDR1 LNHDA and CDR2 SQIVND (reference sequence). V was clipped by 4 bases and J by 9 bases; unmatched bases: 10. This CDR3 has 15 residues.

This clonotype was counted many times. The rearrangement links TRBV9 to TRBJ1-3; 7 bases match TRBD1. V lost 1 base, J lost 1 base, and 2 bases stayed unmatched. The CDR3 covers 15 residues. In germline, CDR1 is SGDLS, CDR2 YYNGEE. CDR3 protein: CASSVRTGSGNTIYF. The CDR3 DNA follows: TGTGCCAGCAGCGTAAGGACAGGTTCTGGAAACACCATATATTTT.

This clonotype is termed large. This chain uses TRBV19 with TRBJ2-2; D is ambiguous. V lost 7 bases to trimming and J lost 0 bases, with 6 bases between them. Germline V lookup: CDR1 LNHDA, CDR2 SQIVND (reference sequence). This CDR3 is built from 13 residues. The CDR3 DNA is TGTGCCAGTACTAACGCGAACACCGGGGAGCTGTTTTTT. It encodes CASTNANTGELFF.

This clonotype is deemed medium-sized (0.01 to 0.1%). The chain combines TRBV7-9 with TRBJ1-1, with D unclear. CDR1 and CDR2 from the germline V gene are SEHNR and FQNEAQ (reference sequence). CDR3 length: 13 amino acids. V was clipped by 7 bases and J by 0 bases, with 9 bases between them. The CDR3: CASKHPLNTEAFF. CDR3 sequence (DNA): TGTGCCAGCAAACATCCACTGAACACTGAAGCTTTCTTT.

This clonotype is categorized as medium-sized (0.01 to 0.1%). This chain joins TRBV5-6 and TRBJ2-7; no reliable D call. CDR1 SGHDT and CDR2 YYEEEE come from the germline V gene. The CDR3 length is 16 residues. Trimming left V 0 bases short and J 4 bases short, with 17 bases between. The CDR3 loop is CASSLGPLEVPYEQYF. The CDR3 coding sequence is TGTGCCAGCAGCTTGGGTCCCCTTGAAGTCCCGTACGAGCAGTACTTC.

This clonotype counts as medium-sized (0.01 to 0.1%). The genes are TRBV11-3 and TRBJ2-7, with 7 bases aligning to TRBD1. This CDR3 comprises 12 residues. Germline loops: CDR1 SGHNT, CDR2 YENEEA. The J segment lost 4 bases and the V segment lost 6 bases, leaving 3 bases of the junction unmatched. Here the CDR3 reads CASSPDRYEQYF. CDR3 coding DNA: TGTGCCAGCAGTCCGGACAGGTACGAGCAGTACTTC.

Within the sample, this clonotype is medium-sized. The chain joins TRBV27 to TRBJ2-3; D not certain. The CDR3 sequence is 13 residues long. The V end lost 4 bases, the J end lost 6 bases, and 11 bases lay between the germline ends. Germline loops: CDR1 MNHEY, CDR2 SMNVEV (reference sequence). The CDR3 DNA reads TGTGCCAGCAGTTCCCCCCCCTCCGATACGCAGTATTTT. Translated, it gives CASSSPPSDTQYF.

The CDR3 bases are TGTGCCACCAGTGATAAAAGTTATGGCTACACCTTC. Its protein is CATSDKSYGYTF. V usage is TRBV24-1 and J usage is TRBJ1-2; D gene unclear. The CDR3 spans 12 residues. Trimming removed 3 bases from V and 5 bases from J, with 6 bases in between. Germline V CDR1 and CDR2: KGHDR, SFDVKD.

V usage is TRBV2 and J usage is TRBJ2-7; 12 positions match TRBD2. J lost 6 bases, V lost 4 bases, and 4 bases had no gene match. This CDR3 has 14 residues. Germline CDR1 and CDR2: SNHLY and FYNNEI. The CDR3 spells CASSGGLAGSEQYF. CDR3 in DNA: TGTGCCAGCAGTGGCGGACTAGCGGGGTCCGAGCAGTACTTC.

In this sample, this clonotype turned up once. The genes are TRBV7-2 and TRBJ2-1; either TRBD1 or TRBD2 may supply D (5 bases each). The CDR3 has 15 amino acids. Trimming left V 6 bases short and J 8 bases short, with 20 bases between. The V gene's germline CDR1 is SGHTA and CDR2 FQGNSA. The CDR3 spells CASSWARGYTDEQFF. The CDR3 DNA follows: TGTGCCAGCAGTTGGGCCCGGGGCTATACCGATGAGCAGTTCTTC.

This clonotype is medium-sized (0.01 to 0.1%) within its sample. The CDR3 nucleotides read TGTGCCGCTGGGGGATCTTGGAACATTCAGTACTTC. This encodes CAAGGSWNIQYF. This chain joins TRBV27 and TRBJ2-4; either TRBD1 or TRBD2 may supply D (5 bases each). V shed 11 bases and J shed 7 bases, with 15 bases lying between them. The CDR3 totals 12 residues. The germline gives CDR1 MNHEY, CDR2 SMNVEV (reference sequence).

This sequence joins TRBV29-1 and TRBJ2-7; 8 positions agree with TRBD2. The V and J ends lost 4 bases and 6 bases, in that order; junction bases with no gene match: 11. The CDR3 is 14 amino acids. Germline assignment: CDR1 SQVTM and CDR2 ANQGSEA. This CDR3 is CSVVSGGFYGEQYF. In DNA form, the CDR3 reads TGCAGCGTTGTCAGCGGGGGCTTTTACGGCGAGCAGTACTTC.

The chain carries TRBV2 and TRBJ2-3; 10 bases align to TRBD2. Trimming removed 6 bases from V and 4 bases from J; junction bases left unmatched: 7. The CDR3 contains 15 residues. Germline CDR1 SNHLY, CDR2 FYNNEI. CDR3 bases: TGTGCCAGCAGCAAGACTAGCGGGTTGTCAGATACGCAGTATTTT. This sequence encodes CASSKTSGLSDTQYF.

This clonotype is classed as medium-sized. The chain uses TRBV28 and TRBJ2-5; 12 nucleotides line up with TRBD2. Trimming at V came to 5 bases and at J to 2 bases, leaving 3 bases not matched to a gene. The CDR3 covers 15 residues. CDR1 MDHEN and CDR2 SYDVKM come from the germline V gene. The CDR3 bases are TGTGCCAGCAGTGTTCTAGCGGGGGGGCAAGAGACCCAGTACTTC. It is translated as CASSVLAGGQETQYF.

This clonotype was observed once. The chain joins TRBV19 to TRBJ2-5; 8 bases align to TRBD2. This CDR3 spans 14 amino acids. The V segment lost 8 bases and the J segment 5 bases; nucleotides outside the gene matches: 10. Germline loops: CDR1 LNHDA, CDR2 SQIVND (reference sequence). Written as DNA, the CDR3 is TGTGCCAGTCGCCCGGGGGGGCCTTGGGAGACCCAGTACTTC. Protein product: CASRPGGPWETQYF. The full variable domain, rest sourced from reference TRBV19 and TRBJ2-5, is DGGITQSPKYLFRKEGQNVTLSCEQNLNHDAMYWYRQDPGQGLRLIYYSQIVNDFQKGDIAEGYSVSREKKESFPLTVTSAQKNPTAFYLCASRPGGPWETQYFGPGTRLLVL.

This clonotype was detected only a few times. The rearrangement uses TRBV25-1 and TRBJ2-5; 9 nucleotides agree with TRBD2. Germline CDR1 MGHDK, CDR2 SYGVNS. There are 15 residues in the CDR3. V lost 4 bases, J lost 0 bases, and 3 bases stayed unmatched. This CDR3 is CASSVTSGYQETQYF. CDR3 DNA sequence: TGTGCCAGCAGTGTTACTAGCGGGTACCAAGAGACCCAGTACTTC.

This clonotype was detected only a few times. The chain uses TRBV12-3 or TRBV12-4 and TRBJ2-7; maybe TRBD2 (5 bases). The CDR3 length is 14 residues. V was cut by 5 bases and J by 7 bases, with 18 bases left in between. In DNA form, the CDR3 reads TGTGCCAGCAGTCTACTCGCCCGGGGTAGTGAGCAGTACTTC. Its protein is CASSLLARGSEQYF.

This clonotype is classed as large. The V call is TRBV29-1, the J call TRBJ1-1, with no clear D. The CDR3 is made up of 11 amino acids. CDR1 is SQVTM, CDR2 ANQGSEA, per germline. Trimming shortened V by 7 bases and J by 6 bases, and 12 bases separated the two germline ends. CDR3 residues: CSAVLVPEAFF. CDR3 sequence (DNA): TGCAGCGCCGTCTTAGTCCCTGAAGCTTTCTTT.

This clonotype was counted only a few times. The J gene is TRBJ2-7, the V gene TRBV9; TRBD1 might be the D (5 bases). V lost 0 bases to trimming and J lost 2 bases, with 6 bases between them. This CDR3 contains 13 residues. Looked up from germline, CDR1 is SGDLS and CDR2 is YYNGEE. The CDR3 sequence is CASSVADTYEQYF. The CDR3 DNA follows: TGTGCCAGCAGCGTAGCGGACACCTACGAGCAGTACTTC.

This clonotype is categorized as large (0.1 to 1%). The chain has TRBV28 and TRBJ1-1; D ambiguous. CDR1 and CDR2 (germline): MDHEN, SYDVKM. Trimming stripped 4 bases from V and 4 bases from J, with 13 bases between. The CDR3 is 14 residues long. The CDR3, as DNA: TGTGCCAGCAGTTACGAGACTTGGAGCACTGAAGCTTTCTTT. It yields the protein CASSYETWSTEAFF.